These T cell receptor beta chains were read from a single sample in a study of human T cells and chemical hapten exposure. TCRdb redid the calling of the RACE reads with MiXCR, one entry per CDR3 protein. The repertoire holds about 90,000 distinct CDR3 sequences, with 11% as singletons. The specimen was whole blood, collected in connection with sensitization to the hapten diphenylcyclopropenone (DPC). These receptors were collected from a woman aged 25 to 39 with alopecia areata. Some clones in this sample may be carry-over from other donors' samples. Each CDR3 is given with its conserved first and last residue. A D gene is named only where the DNA matches it firmly. Clone size is shown for a subset of rows, as once, few, many or a class of expanded clone.

TRBJ2-5	TRBV7-2	many	TRBD1	CASSSRTGRGETQYF	TGTGCCAGCAGCTCCAGGACAGGGCGAGGAGAGACCCAGTACTTC
TRBJ2-1	TRBV3-1	many	TRBD1	CASSIIRRQGANEQFF	TGTGCCAGCAGCATCATTAGGCGTCAGGGGGCTAATGAGCAGTTCTTC
TRBJ2-1	TRBV11-2	-	-	CASSLKPYNEQFF	TGTGCCAGCAGCTTGAAGCCCTACAATGAGCAGTTCTTC
TRBJ2-3	TRBV10-3	few	TRBD1	CAISLTGDSTDTQYF	TGTGCCATCAGCCTGACAGGGGATAGCACAGATACGCAGTATTTT
TRBJ2-1	TRBV28	few	TRBD1	CASRPGTGGGYNEQFF	TGTGCCAGCAGGCCCGGGACAGGGGGTGGGTACAATGAGCAGTTCTTC
TRBJ1-6	TRBV14	-	-	CASRPGVSSPLHF	TGTGCCAGCAGGCCCGGGGTTAGTTCACCCCTCCACTTT
TRBJ2-3	TRBV5-1	many	TRBD2	CASSFATSGGPSGTQYF	TGCGCCAGCAGCTTTGCGACTAGCGGGGGGCCTTCGGGGACGCAGTATTTT
TRBJ2-3	TRBV7-2	few	-	CASTASWRGTDTQYF	TGTGCCAGCACCGCATCGTGGCGTGGCACAGATACGCAGTATTTT
TRBJ2-7	TRBV28	-	-	CASSSDSYEQYF	TGTGCCAGCAGTTCGGACTCTTACGAGCAGTACTTC
TRBJ1-1	TRBV6-2/TRBV6-3	-	-	CASSSTLGAFF	TGTGCCAGCAGTTCCACCCTCGGAGCTTTCTTT
TRBJ1-2	TRBV2	many	-	CASISNAGTGYGYTF	TGTGCCAGCATTTCGAACGCCGGGACGGGCTATGGCTACACCTTC
TRBJ1-1	TRBV9	medium-sized	-	CASSGNTLSHSEAFF	TGTGCCAGCAGCGGTAATACCTTATCACACTCGGAAGCTTTCTTT
TRBJ2-7	TRBV15	many	-	CATSRDAGSSYEQYF	TGTGCCACCAGCAGAGATGCCGGTAGCTCCTACGAGCAGTACTTC
TRBJ2-7	TRBV5-6	-	TRBD1	CASSRGTGDEQYF	TGTGCCAGCAGCCGCGGGACAGGGGACGAGCAGTACTTC
TRBJ2-1	TRBV7-2	many	-	CASSRGRDEQFF	TGTGCCAGCAGCCGGGGCCGGGATGAGCAGTTCTTC
TRBJ1-2	TRBV27	-	-	CASRATFPRDTGYTF	TGTGCCAGCAGGGCGACATTTCCGAGAGATACTGGCTACACCTTC
TRBJ2-2	TRBV6-2/TRBV6-3	few	-	CASTYRMNTGELFF	TGTGCCAGCACCTACAGGATGAACACCGGGGAGCTGTTTTTT
TRBJ1-5	TRBV6-2/TRBV6-3	many	-	CASSATGNHQPQHF	TGTGCCAGCAGCGCTACAGGGAACCATCAGCCCCAGCATTTT
TRBJ2-3	TRBV30	many	TRBD2	CAWSGGGALDTQYF	TGTGCCTGGAGTGGCGGGGGGGCCTTAGATACGCAGTATTTT
TRBJ2-1	TRBV7-9	many	-	CASSTTGGVLFNEQFF	TGTGCCAGCAGCACGACCGGTGGGGTACTCTTCAATGAGCAGTTCTTC
TRBJ2-1	TRBV7-2	many	TRBD2	CASSSMSGSYNEQFF	TGTGCCAGCAGCTCCATGAGCGGGAGTTACAATGAGCAGTTCTTC
TRBJ1-6	TRBV6-4	many	-	CASSDGDNSPLHF	TGTGCCAGCAGTGACGGAGATAATTCACCCCTCCACTTT
TRBJ2-5	TRBV5-1	many	-	CASSSTQETQYF	TGCGCCAGCAGCTCAACGCAAGAGACCCAGTACTTC
TRBJ1-5	TRBV7-2	few	TRBD1	CASSLRRQGDQPQHF	TGTGCCAGCAGCTTAAGACGACAGGGAGATCAGCCCCAGCATTTT
TRBJ2-3	TRBV11-1	few	-	CASSLGSLNTQYF	TGTGCCAGCAGCTTAGGGTCTCTTAATACGCAGTATTTT
TRBJ1-5	TRBV20-1	many	-	CSARVQGGQPQHF	TGCAGTGCTAGAGTTCAGGGAGGTCAGCCCCAGCATTTT
TRBJ2-7	TRBV6-2/TRBV6-3	-	-	CASSYPGVYEQYF	TGTGCCAGCAGTTACCCCGGTGTCTACGAGCAGTACTTC
TRBJ1-2	TRBV28	few	TRBD1	CASSLGQAGYGYTF	TGTGCCAGCAGTTTAGGACAGGCCGGCTATGGCTACACCTTC
TRBJ1-1	TRBV6-5	-	-	CASSFHYYTEAFF	TGTGCCAGCAGTTTTCACTACTACACTGAAGCTTTCTTT
TRBJ1-1	TRBV4-1	many	-	CASSQGSGPGREAFF	TGCGCCAGCAGCCAAGGCAGTGGACCGGGGCGCGAAGCTTTCTTT
TRBJ1-4	TRBV7-9	few	TRBD1	CASSLQGAGYEKLFF	TGTGCCAGCAGTTTACAGGGGGCCGGATATGAAAAACTGTTTTTT
TRBJ2-5	TRBV7-6	many	-	CASSSPYKQETQYF	TGTGCCAGCAGCTCACCCTACAAACAAGAGACCCAGTACTTC
TRBJ2-5	TRBV7-8	-	-	CASSFAGRETQYF	TGTGCCAGCAGCTTTGCGGGAAGAGAGACCCAGTACTTC
TRBJ2-3	TRBV28	few	-	CASSLLSGTDTQYF	TGTGCCAGCAGTTTACTATCGGGCACAGATACGCAGTATTTT
TRBJ1-2	TRBV12-3/TRBV12-4	many	TRBD1	CASSRRDSYGYTF	TGTGCCAGCAGCCGCAGGGACAGCTATGGCTACACCTTC
TRBJ2-1	TRBV6-5	many	TRBD2	CASSSWVAGGGEQFF	TGTGCCAGCAGTTCCTGGGTAGCGGGAGGAGGGGAGCAGTTCTTC
TRBJ1-4	TRBV18	many	-	CASSPPKGLGGEKLFF	TGTGCCAGCTCACCGCCGAAAGGACTTGGGGGAGAAAAACTGTTTTTT
TRBJ1-4	TRBV10-3	-	-	CAISESAEKLFF	TGTGCCATCAGTGAGTCGGCCGAAAAACTGTTTTTT
TRBJ1-5	TRBV28	-	-	CASSRGDSNQPQHF	TGTGCCAGCAGCCGAGGGGATAGCAATCAGCCCCAGCATTTT
TRBJ1-1	TRBV12-3/TRBV12-4	-	-	CASSPPRAEAFF	TGTGCCAGCAGCCCCCCCCGCGCTGAAGCTTTCTTT
TRBJ1-5	TRBV12-3/TRBV12-4	many	-	CASSPQTEPSNQPQHF	TGTGCCAGCAGCCCACAGACGGAACCTAGCAATCAGCCCCAGCATTTT
TRBJ1-2	TRBV20-1	-	-	CSARDQKSTVFKLGGYTF	TGCAGTGCTAGAGATCAGAAATCCACAGTCTTCAAATTGGGTGGCTACACCTTC
TRBJ1-1	TRBV20-1	-	-	CSASKSGTAEAFF	TGCAGTGCTAGTAAGTCCGGGACGGCCGAAGCTTTCTTT
TRBJ1-1	TRBV28	-	-	CASSRLGAGQNTEAFF	TGTGCCAGCAGCCGGCTCGGGGCAGGCCAGAACACTGAAGCTTTCTTT
TRBJ2-3	TRBV20-1	many	-	CSANMKMDTQYF	TGCAGTGCGAACATGAAGATGGATACGCAGTATTTT
TRBJ2-2	TRBV20-1	medium-sized	-	CSARDQNRAAGELFF	TGCAGTGCTAGAGATCAAAACAGGGCGGCCGGGGAGCTGTTTTTT
TRBJ2-5	TRBV7-8	-	-	CASSLSGRRQETQYF	TGTGCCAGCAGCTTAAGTGGACGCAGACAAGAGACCCAGTACTTC
TRBJ2-5	TRBV20-1	-	-	CSARDNTQETQYF	TGCAGTGCTAGGGACAACACCCAAGAGACCCAGTACTTC
TRBJ1-5	TRBV13	few	TRBD1	CASSLSTGQNQPQHF	TGTGCCAGCAGCCTTTCGACAGGGCAGAATCAGCCCCAGCATTTT
TRBJ2-7	TRBV28	many	-	CASVPAGVLDDEQYF	TGTGCCAGCGTCCCCGCTGGGGTCCTGGACGACGAGCAGTACTTC
TRBJ2-7	TRBV6-5	-	-	CASSSRDAGAHEQYF	TGTGCCAGCAGTTCCCGGGACGCAGGGGCCCACGAGCAGTACTTC
TRBJ2-5	TRBV28	few	TRBD1	CASSTDRPQETQYF	TGTGCCAGCAGTACGGACAGGCCTCAAGAGACCCAGTACTTC
TRBJ1-2	TRBV10-3	-	TRBD1	CAISRDRSLYGYTF	TGTGCCATCAGTCGGGACAGGTCTCTTTATGGCTACACCTTC
TRBJ2-3	TRBV6-5	-	TRBD1	CASTRTGHPPDTQYF	TGTGCCAGCACCAGGACAGGTCATCCCCCAGATACGCAGTATTTT
TRBJ1-2	TRBV28	many	TRBD1	CASTTGTVPYGYTF	TGTGCCAGCACTACCGGGACAGTTCCCTATGGCTACACCTTC